The sequence of this T cell receptor beta chain was determined in a study of long-term antiretroviral therapy in people with HIV (dated by TCRdb to the early 2020s). Describing the broader study: The earliest samples were collected approximately a decade before the 2015 WHO recommendation for immediate ART, a period when ART was typically delayed until CD4 counts fell. A retrospective serial study tested whether ART initiation and durable HIV suppression were associated with changes in peripheral blood TRB repertoire composition and diversity. From some 28 adults with confirmed HIV infection, the cohort provided over 150 cryopreserved PBMC samples, gathered serially across a mean of approximately six years (range 1-12). About 35% of the 30 participants with HIV were female. No cross-contamination during QIAcube processing was seen in test extractions of a monoclonal T-cell line run alongside around 34 polyclonal samples.

In this sample, this clone turned up once. Its antigen is still unknown. Base qualities were left out, and no much larger clone turns up one base away. Participants were included only if at least one PBMC sample before ART initiation and at least two post-ART samples were available. All participants with HIV were treated in the United States of America. Before DNA extraction, cryopreserved samples of about 1-11 million PBMC were thawed and then washed. At the time of the earliest PBMC sample, participants with HIV were aged between roughly 20 and 54 years. Per participant, PBMC samples came from 1-4 timepoints prior to ART initiation and 2-8 timepoints following ART initiation, for a median of 7 samples. Serial HIV viral load, CD4+ T-cell count, ART history and demographic data were obtained for every participant. Genomic DNA was extracted from unsorted PBMC with a Qiagen kit on a QIAcube, with processing performed in batches of 12 samples.

Sequencing of the TRB variable region was done with the immunoSEQ hsTCRB v3.0 assay at survey level resolution. The target sequencing depth for TRB was about 40,000-55,000 T-cell genomes per sample. An Illumina MiSeq with a v3 150-cycle kit was used to sequence the pooled TRB libraries. The study's own analysis went as follows. Repertoire analysis was run in R within a reproducible Nextflow workflow that covered QC, data transformation and analysis. Custom analyses were implemented in LymphoSeq2, an R package for AIRR-Seq data exploration. Several samples that yielded fewer than 5000 total TRB sequences were excluded, so that 150 to 200 HIV repertoires were analyzed. Among the 180 to 200 retained HIV repertoires, 55 to 65 were collected before ART initiation and approximately 130 were collected after ART initiation. Each repertoire was downsampled to 5000 TRB nucleotide sequences, and summary statistics were averaged across 100 downsampling iterations. The analysis kept only TRB sequences whose CDR3 regions were at least seven amino acids long. Diversity was assessed using a clonality score derived from Shannon entropy and using the Gini coefficient. In the repertoire networks, any two of the top 5000 CDR3 amino acid sequences were linked whenever the two sequences differed by an edit distance of one. For TRB CDR3 amino acid sequences, GLIPH2 was used to predict antigen specificity groups and MHC restriction. To flag known associations with CMV, EBV, HIV or tissue antigens, CDR3 amino acid sequences were compared against VDJdb and McPAS-TCR. Pre-ART, post-ART and control groups were compared with Wilcoxon signed-rank tests and Holm-Bonferroni correction. Drawn from immuneACCESS, this table holds only the in-frame rearrangements with V and J called that TCRdb kept. Clones are partly lost; checked studies trace under half to an unresolved V gene and leave the rest unexplained. From that table come the V and J calls and clone size; the DNA was used to work out D and trimming. This sample is represented by about 28,000 clones; approximately 83% of them were singletons. Around 3.7% of the sample comes from the top ten.

The paper's findings and limits, for the study overall: Owing to limited PBMC availability, only the TCR beta chain was sequenced, without alpha chain pairing. No data were available on ART adherence, viral resistance or therapy changes, limiting inferences about post-ART repertoire changes. CDR3 length ranges in HIV repertoires were narrower than in controls, and network structure suggested an antigen-experienced repertoire with only a slight naive shift after ART. The repertoire was dominated across all time points by expanded TRB clones identified before ART initiation, although this dominance was seen to fluctuate and to decrease in many PLHIV after ART. The samples span the years 2004 to 2017, and the ART regimens used may be less effective than current regimens. A significant increase in TRB diversity was found to be associated with ART initiation, although TRB diversity was observed to remain significantly below that of transplant donor controls even after long-term ART. Because pre-ART samples had limited cell numbers, unsorted PBMC were profiled rather than sorted CD4+ and CD8+ T cells.

The origin of this receptor is a man between 18 and 35 years old with HIV. Sequenced material: unsorted PBMCs, taken 0.8 years before starting antiretroviral therapy.

The DNA sequence is TGTGCCAGCAGCCCCCCCTCCGGGTCCTCTGAAGCTTTCTTT. Its translation reads: CASSPPSGSSEAFF. Recombination connected TRBV5-5 to TRBJ1-1, with no confidently assigned D gene. The CDR3 runs 14 amino acids, cysteine and phenylalanine included. Only the CDR3 DNA is retained, 42 bases long and in frame from the first base. V is clipped by 4 bases and J by 6 bases, and the sequence between their germline boundaries is 16 bases long. The germline V gene (reference sequence) specifies SGHKS as CDR1 and YYEKEE as CDR2.